This TCR beta chain was obtained from a study of cytomegalovirus exposure and HLA in healthy donors. 60 Vbeta and 13 Jbeta primers were used in PCR. Sequencing was performed with immunoSEQ multiplex PCR; in TCRdb, only in-frame clones are kept and a portion is missing. This sample lists around 75,000 clones; its ten largest clones have approximately 13%. The CDR3 spans 14 residues. The V and J ends lost 1 base and 6 bases, in that order; junction bases with no gene match: 6. Looked up from germline, CDR1 is SGHRS and CDR2 is YFSETQ. V is TRBV5-1 and J is TRBJ2-7, with TRBD1 matching 8 bases. The material sequenced was PBMCs. This TCR was sampled from a man between 45 and 60 years old in good health and CMV-seropositive. The CDR3: CASSLSQGAGEQYF. As DNA, the CDR3 is TGCGCCAGCAGCTTGAGCCAGGGGGCGGGCGAGCAGTACTTC.